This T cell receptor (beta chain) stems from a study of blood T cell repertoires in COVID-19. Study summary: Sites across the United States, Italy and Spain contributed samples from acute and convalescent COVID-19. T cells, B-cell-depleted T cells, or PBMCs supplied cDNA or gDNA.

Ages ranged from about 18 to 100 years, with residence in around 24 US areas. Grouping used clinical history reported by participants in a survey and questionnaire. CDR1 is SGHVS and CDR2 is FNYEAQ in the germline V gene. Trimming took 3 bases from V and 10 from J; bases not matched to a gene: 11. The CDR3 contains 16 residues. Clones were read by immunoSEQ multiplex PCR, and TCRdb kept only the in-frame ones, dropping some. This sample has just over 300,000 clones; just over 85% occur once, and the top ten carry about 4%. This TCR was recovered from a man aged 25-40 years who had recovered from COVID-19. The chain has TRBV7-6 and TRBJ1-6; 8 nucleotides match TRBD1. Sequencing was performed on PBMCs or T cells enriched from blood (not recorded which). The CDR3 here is CASSLTGALGGSPLHF. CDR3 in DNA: TGTGCCAGCAGCTTGACAGGGGCCTTGGGGGGGTCACCCCTCCACTTT. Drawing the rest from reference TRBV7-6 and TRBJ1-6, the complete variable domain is GAGVSQSPRYKVTKRGQDVALRCDPISGHVSLYWYRQALGQGPEFLTYFNYEAQQDKSGLPNDRFSAERPEGSISTLTIQRTEQRDSAMYRCASSLTGALGGSPLHFGNGTRLTVT.